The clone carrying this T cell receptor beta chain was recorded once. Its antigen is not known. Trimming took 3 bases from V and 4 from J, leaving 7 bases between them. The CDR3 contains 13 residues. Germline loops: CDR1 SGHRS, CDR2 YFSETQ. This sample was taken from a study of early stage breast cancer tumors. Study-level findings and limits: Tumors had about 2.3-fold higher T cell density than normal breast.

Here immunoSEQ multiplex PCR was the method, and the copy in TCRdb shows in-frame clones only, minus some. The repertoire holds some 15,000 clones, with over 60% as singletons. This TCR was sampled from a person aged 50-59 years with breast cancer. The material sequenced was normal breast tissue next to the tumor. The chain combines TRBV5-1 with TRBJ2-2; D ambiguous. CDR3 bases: TGCGCCAGCAGCTGGGCCACCACCGGGGAGCTGTTTTTT. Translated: CASSWATTGELFF.